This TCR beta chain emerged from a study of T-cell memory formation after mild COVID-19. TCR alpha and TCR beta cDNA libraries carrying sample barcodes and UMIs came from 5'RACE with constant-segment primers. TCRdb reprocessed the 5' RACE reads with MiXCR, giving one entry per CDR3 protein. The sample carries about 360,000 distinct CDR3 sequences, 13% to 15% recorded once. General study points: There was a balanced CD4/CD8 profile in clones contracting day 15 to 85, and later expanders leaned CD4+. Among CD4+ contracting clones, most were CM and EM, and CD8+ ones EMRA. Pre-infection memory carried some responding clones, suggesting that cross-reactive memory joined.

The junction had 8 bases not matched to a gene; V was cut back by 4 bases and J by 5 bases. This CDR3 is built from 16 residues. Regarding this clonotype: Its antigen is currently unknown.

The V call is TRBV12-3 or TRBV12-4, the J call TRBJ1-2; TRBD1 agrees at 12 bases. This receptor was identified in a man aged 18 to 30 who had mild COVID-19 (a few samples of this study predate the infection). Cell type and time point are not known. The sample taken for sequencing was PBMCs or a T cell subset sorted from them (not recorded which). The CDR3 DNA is TGTGCCAGCAGTTATGGGACAGGGGGCGCCAATTATGGCTACACCTTC. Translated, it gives CASSYGTGGANYGYTF.